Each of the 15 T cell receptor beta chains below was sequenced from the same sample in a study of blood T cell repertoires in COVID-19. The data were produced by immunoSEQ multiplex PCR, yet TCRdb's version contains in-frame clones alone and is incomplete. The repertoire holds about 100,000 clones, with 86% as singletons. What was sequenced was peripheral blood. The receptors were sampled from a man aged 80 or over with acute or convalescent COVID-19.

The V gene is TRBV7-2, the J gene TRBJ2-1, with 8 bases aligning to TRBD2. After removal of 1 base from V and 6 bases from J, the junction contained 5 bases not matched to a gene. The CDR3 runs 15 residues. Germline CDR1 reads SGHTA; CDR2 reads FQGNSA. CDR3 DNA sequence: TGTGCCAGCAGCTTAGTTGCGGGGGGTCTCAATGAGCAGTTCTTC. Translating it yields CASSLVAGGLNEQFF.

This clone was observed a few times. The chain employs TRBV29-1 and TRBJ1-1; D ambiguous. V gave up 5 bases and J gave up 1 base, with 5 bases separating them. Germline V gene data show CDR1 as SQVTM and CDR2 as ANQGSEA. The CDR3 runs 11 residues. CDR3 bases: TGCAGCGTTCTTAGGAACACTGAAGCTTTCTTT. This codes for CSVLRNTEAFF.

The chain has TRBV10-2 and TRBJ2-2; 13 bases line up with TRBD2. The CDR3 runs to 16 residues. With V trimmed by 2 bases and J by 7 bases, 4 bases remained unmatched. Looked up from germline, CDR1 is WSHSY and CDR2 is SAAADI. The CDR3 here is CASSETSGRANGELFF. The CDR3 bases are TGCGCCAGCAGTGAGACTAGCGGGAGGGCCAACGGGGAGCTGTTTTTT.

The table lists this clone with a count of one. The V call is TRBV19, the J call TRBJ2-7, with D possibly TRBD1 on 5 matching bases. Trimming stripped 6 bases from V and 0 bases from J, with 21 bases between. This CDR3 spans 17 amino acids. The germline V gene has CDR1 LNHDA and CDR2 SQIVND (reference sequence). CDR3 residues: CASSTKSGYGHSYEQYF. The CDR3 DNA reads TGTGCCAGTAGCACCAAGTCTGGGTACGGACACTCCTACGAGCAGTACTTC.

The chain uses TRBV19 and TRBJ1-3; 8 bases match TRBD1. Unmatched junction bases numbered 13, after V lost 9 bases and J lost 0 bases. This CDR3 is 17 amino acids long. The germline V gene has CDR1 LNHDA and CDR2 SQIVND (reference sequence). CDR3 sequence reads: CASQAHRQGSSGNTIYF. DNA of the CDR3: TGTGCCAGCCAAGCCCACCGACAGGGGAGCTCTGGAAACACCATATATTTT.

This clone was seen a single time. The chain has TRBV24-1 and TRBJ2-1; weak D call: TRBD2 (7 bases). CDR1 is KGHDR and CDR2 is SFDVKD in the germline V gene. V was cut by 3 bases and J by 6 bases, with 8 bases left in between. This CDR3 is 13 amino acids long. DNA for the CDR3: TGTGCCACCAGTGATCGGGGGGCCAATGAGCAGTTCTTC. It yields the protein CATSDRGANEQFF.

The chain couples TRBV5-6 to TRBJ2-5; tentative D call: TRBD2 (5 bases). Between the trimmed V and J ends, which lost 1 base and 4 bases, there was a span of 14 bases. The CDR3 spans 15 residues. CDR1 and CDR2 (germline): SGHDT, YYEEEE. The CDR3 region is CASSLRESLLETQYF. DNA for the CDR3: TGTGCCAGCAGCTTGCGGGAAAGCCTTCTAGAGACCCAGTACTTC.

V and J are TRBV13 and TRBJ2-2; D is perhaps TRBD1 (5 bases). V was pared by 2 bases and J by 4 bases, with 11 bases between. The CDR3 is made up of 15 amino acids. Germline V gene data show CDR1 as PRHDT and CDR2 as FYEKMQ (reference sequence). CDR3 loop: CASSLRGQPTGELFF. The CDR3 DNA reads TGTGCCAGCAGCTTAAGGGGTCAGCCCACCGGGGAGCTGTTTTTT.

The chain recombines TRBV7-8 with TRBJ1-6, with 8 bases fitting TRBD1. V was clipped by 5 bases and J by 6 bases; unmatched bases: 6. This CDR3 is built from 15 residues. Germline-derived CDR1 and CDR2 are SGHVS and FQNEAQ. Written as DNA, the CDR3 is TGTGCCAGCAGCACTCGGACAGGGAGTAATTCACCCCTCCACTTT. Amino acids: CASSTRTGSNSPLHF.

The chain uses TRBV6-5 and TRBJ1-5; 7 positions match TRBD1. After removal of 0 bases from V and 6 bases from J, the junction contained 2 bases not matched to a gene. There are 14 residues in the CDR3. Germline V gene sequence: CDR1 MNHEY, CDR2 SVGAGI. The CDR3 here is CASSYSTGVQPQHF. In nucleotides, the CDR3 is TGTGCCAGCAGTTACTCTACAGGGGTTCAGCCCCAGCATTTT.

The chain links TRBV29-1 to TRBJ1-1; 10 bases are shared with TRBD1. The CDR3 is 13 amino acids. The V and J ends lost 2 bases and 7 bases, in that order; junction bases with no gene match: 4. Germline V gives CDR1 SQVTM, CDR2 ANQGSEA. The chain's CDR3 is CSVEKGTGDEAFF. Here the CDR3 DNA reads TGCAGCGTTGAAAAGGGGACAGGGGATGAAGCTTTCTTT.

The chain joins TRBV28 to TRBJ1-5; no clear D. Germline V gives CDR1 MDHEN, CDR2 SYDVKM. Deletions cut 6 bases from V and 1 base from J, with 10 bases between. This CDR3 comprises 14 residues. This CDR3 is CASRRPRSNQPQHF. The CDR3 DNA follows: TGTGCCAGCAGGCGCCCCCGGAGCAATCAGCCCCAGCATTTT. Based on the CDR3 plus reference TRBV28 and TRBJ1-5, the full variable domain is DVKVTQSSRYLVKRTGEKVFLECVQDMDHENMFWYRQDPGLGLRLIYFSYDVKMKEKGDIPEGYSVSREKKERFSLILESASTNQTSMYLCASRRPRSNQPQHFGDGTRLSIL.

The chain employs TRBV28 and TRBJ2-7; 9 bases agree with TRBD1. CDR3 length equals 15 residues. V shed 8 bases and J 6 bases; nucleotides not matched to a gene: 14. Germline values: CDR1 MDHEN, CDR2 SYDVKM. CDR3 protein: CASLSSGTGMSEQYF. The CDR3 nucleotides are TGTGCCAGCCTCTCGTCGGGGACAGGGATGAGCGAGCAGTACTTC.

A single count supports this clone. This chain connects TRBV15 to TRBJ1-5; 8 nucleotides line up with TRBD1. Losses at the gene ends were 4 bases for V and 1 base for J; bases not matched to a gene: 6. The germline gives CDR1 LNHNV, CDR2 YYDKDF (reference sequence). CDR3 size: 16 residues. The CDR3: CATSNGQGKSNQPQHF. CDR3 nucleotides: TGTGCCACCAGCAATGGACAGGGAAAAAGCAATCAGCCCCAGCATTTT. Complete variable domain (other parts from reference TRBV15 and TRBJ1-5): DAMVIQNPRYQVTQFGKPVTLSCSQTLNHNVMYWYQQKSSQAPKLLFHYYDKDFNNEADTPDNFQSRRPNTSFCFLDIRSPGLGDTAMYLCATSNGQGKSNQPQHFGDGTRLSIL.

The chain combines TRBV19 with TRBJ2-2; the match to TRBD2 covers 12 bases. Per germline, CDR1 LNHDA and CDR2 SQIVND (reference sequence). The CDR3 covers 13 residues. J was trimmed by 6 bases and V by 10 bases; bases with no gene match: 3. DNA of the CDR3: TGTGCCACCCGGACTAGCGGGGCCGGGGAGCTGTTTTTT. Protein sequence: CATRTSGAGELFF.